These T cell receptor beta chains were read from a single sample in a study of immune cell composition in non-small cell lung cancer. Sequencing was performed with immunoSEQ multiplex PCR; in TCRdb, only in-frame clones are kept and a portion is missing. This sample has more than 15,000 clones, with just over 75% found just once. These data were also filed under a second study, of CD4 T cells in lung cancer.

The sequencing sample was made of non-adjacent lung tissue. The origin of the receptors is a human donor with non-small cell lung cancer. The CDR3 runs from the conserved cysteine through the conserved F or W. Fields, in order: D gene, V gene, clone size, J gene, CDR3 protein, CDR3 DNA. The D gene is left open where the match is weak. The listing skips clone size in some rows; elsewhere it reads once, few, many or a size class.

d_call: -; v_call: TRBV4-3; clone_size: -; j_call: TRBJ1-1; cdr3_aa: CASSQDNGGNTEAFF; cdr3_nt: TGCGCCAGCAGCCAAGACAATGGGGGGAACACTGAAGCTTTCTTT
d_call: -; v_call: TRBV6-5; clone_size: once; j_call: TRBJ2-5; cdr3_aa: CASSYSIGVRGETQYF; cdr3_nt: TGTGCCAGCAGTTACTCCATCGGGGTCAGGGGAGAGACCCAGTACTTC
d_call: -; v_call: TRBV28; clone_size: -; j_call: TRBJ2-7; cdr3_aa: CASSLRTEEQYF; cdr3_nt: TGTGCCAGCAGTTTAAGGACAGAAGAGCAGTACTTC
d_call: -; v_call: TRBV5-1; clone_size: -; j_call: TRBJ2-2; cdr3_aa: CASSSRSGTGELFF; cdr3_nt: TGCGCCAGCAGCTCCCGATCCGGGACCGGGGAGCTGTTTTTT
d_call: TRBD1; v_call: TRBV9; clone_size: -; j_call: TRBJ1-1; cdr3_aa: CASSVAGTAMNTEAFF; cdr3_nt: TGTGCCAGCAGCGTAGCCGGGACAGCGATGAACACTGAAGCTTTCTTT
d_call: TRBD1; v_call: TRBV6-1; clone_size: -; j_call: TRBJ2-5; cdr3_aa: CASNRQGLEQETQYF; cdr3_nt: TGTGCCAGCAACCGACAGGGGTTAGAGCAAGAGACCCAGTACTTC
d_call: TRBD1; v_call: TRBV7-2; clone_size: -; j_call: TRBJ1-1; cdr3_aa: CASSFGTGGVTEAFF; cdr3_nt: TGTGCCAGCAGCTTCGGGACAGGGGGCGTCACTGAAGCTTTCTTT
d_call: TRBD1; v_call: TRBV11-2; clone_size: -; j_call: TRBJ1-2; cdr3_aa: CASSRGQGDGYTF; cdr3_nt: TGTGCCAGCAGCCGTGGACAGGGAGATGGCTACACCTTC
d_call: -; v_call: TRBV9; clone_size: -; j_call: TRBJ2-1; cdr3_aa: CASTVGRGAWDEQFF; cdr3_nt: TGTGCCAGCACCGTAGGTAGGGGGGCCTGGGATGAGCAGTTCTTC
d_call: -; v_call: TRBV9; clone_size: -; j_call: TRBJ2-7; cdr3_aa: CASSVQGGTGIYEQYF; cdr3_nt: TGTGCCAGCAGCGTACAGGGAGGGACAGGCATTTACGAGCAGTACTTC
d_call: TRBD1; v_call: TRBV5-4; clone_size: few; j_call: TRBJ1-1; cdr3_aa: CASSLWTGSLAFF; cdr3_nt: TGTGCCAGCAGCTTATGGACAGGGAGCTTGGCTTTCTTT
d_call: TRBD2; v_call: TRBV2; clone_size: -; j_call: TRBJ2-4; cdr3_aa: CASSETGTSRLYF; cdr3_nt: TGTGCCAGCAGTGAGACCGGGACTAGCAGGCTGTACTTC
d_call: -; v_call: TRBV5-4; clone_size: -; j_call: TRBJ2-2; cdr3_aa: CASSDFMTGNTGELFF; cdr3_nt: TGTGCCAGCAGCGACTTTATGACAGGGAACACCGGGGAGCTGTTTTTT
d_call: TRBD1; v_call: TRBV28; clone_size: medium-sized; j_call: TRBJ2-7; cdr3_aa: CASSFAGTGGYEQYF; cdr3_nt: TGTGCCAGCAGTTTCGCCGGGACAGGGGGCTACGAGCAGTACTTC
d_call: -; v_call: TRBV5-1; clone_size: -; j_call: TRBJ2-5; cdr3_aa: CASSPGAQETQYF; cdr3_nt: TGCGCCAGCAGCCCCGGGGCTCAAGAGACCCAGTACTTC
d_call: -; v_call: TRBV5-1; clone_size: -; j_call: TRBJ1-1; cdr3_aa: CASSPSGATEAFF; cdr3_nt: TGCGCCAGCAGCCCATCGGGGGCGACTGAAGCTTTCTTT
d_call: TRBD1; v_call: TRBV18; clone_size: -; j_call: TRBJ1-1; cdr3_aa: CASSSRTGMNTEAFF; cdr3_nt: TGTGCCAGCTCATCCAGGACAGGGATGAACACTGAAGCTTTCTTT
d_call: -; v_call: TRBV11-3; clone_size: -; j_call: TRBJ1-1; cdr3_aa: CASSIGREAFF; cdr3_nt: TGTGCCAGCAGCATCGGGAGAGAAGCTTTCTTT